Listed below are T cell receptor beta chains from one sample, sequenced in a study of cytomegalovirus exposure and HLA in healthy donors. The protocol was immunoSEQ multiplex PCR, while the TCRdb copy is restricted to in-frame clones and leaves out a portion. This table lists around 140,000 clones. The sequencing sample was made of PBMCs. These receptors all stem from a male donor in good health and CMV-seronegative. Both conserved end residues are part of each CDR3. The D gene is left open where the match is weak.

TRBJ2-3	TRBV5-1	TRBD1	CASSQADRDTDTQYF	TGCGCCAGCAGCCAGGCCGACAGGGACACAGATACGCAGTATTTT
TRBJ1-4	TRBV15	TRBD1	CATSSWTGGEKLFF	TGTGCCACCAGCAGCTGGACAGGAGGTGAAAAACTGTTTTTT
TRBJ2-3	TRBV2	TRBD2	CASSEKGGKADTQYF	TGTGCCAGCAGTGAGAAGGGAGGGAAGGCGGATACGCAGTATTTT
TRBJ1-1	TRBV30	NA	CAWSGIGGTEAFF	TGTGCCTGGAGTGGTATAGGAGGCACTGAAGCTTTCTTT
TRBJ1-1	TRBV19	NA	CASTHRLRGMNTEAFF	TGTGCCAGTACCCACCGGCTCAGGGGAATGAACACTGAAGCTTTCTTT
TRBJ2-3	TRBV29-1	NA	CSVGGGRQGSTDTQYF	TGCAGCGTTGGGGGAGGACGTCAAGGGTCCACAGATACGCAGTATTTT
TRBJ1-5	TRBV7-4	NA	CASSLAIGQRSLPNSNQPQHF	TGTGCCAGCAGCTTAGCGATAGGACAGCGGTCACTCCCAAATAGCAATCAGCCCCAGCATTTT
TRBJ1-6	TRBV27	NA	CASSFVQDSPLHF	TGTGCCAGCAGTTTTGTCCAGGATTCACCCCTCCACTTT
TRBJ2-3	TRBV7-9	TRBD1	CASSFGQVTDTQYF	TGTGCCAGCAGCTTCGGACAGGTCACAGATACGCAGTATTTT
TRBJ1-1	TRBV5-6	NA	CASSFGHWNTEAFF	TGTGCCAGCAGCTTTGGGCACTGGAACACTGAAGCTTTCTTT
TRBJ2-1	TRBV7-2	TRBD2	CASSLEYGRAPYNEQFF	TGTGCCAGCAGCTTAGAATACGGGAGGGCCCCCTACAATGAGCAGTTCTTC
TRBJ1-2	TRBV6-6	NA	CATRQGANYGYTF	TGTGCCACCCGGCAGGGCGCTAACTATGGCTACACCTTC
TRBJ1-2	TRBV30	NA	CAWSRPRTATNYGYTF	TGTGCCTGGAGTCGACCGCGGACAGCCACTAACTATGGCTACACCTTC
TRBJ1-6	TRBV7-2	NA	CASSFRTYNSPLHF	TGTGCCAGCAGCTTTCGGACATATAATTCACCCCTCCACTTT
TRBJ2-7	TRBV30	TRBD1	CAWAGTGGAYEQYF	TGTGCCTGGGCCGGGACAGGGGGGGCCTACGAGCAGTACTTC
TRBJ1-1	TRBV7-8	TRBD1	CASSFAPPGQGRYSTTEAFF	TGTGCCAGCAGCTTTGCCCCTCCGGGACAGGGAAGGTATAGTACCACTGAAGCTTTCTTT